One sample yielded the 29 T cell receptor beta chains listed below, sequenced in a study of spatial heterogeneity in lung cancer. Time point of the sample: blood taken at disease recurrence. Whole RNA came from tumor, nontumor lung or frozen PBMC and was sequenced without being sorted. TCRdb reprocessed the 5' RACE reads with MiXCR, giving one entry per CDR3 protein. The repertoire includes around 10,000 distinct CDR3 sequences, 3.5% to 4% of them detected once, and about 18% sits in the top ten. The sequenced sample was PBMCs, obtained at recurrence. The receptors originated from a female donor with early-stage non-small cell lung cancer.

Ten or more counts support this clonotype. This beta chain represents an off-target read in a library built for alpha chains; its size is of limited meaning. The chain joins TRBV28 to TRBJ1-1; D ambiguous. The germline V gene has CDR1 MDHEN and CDR2 SYDVKM. This CDR3 comprises 16 residues. Trimming pared 6 bases from V and 1 base from J, leaving 18 bases between. CDR3 sequence reads: CASSLISDTGNTEAFF. In nucleotides, the CDR3 is TGTGCCAGCAGCCTGATTTCCGACACTGGGAACACTGAAGCTTTCTTT.

With respect to this clonotype: With the library built for alpha chains, this beta chain is off target and its frequency is not meaningful. The V and J genes are TRBV7-9 and TRBJ1-1; a possible D gene is TRBD1 (6 bases). V was pared by 5 bases and J by 1 base, with 17 bases between. Germline V lookup: CDR1 SEHNR, CDR2 FQNEAQ (reference sequence). The CDR3 runs 16 residues. The CDR3 DNA follows: TGTGCCAGCAGCCTAAGAATAGGGGGGACGAACACTGAAGCTTTCTTT. Its translation: CASSLRIGGTNTEAFF.

Many counts were recorded for this clonotype. A library prepared for alpha chains yielded this beta chain as an off-target read; its size is of little meaning. This rearrangement joins TRBV29-1 to TRBJ2-7, with 7 bases matching TRBD2. Germline loops: CDR1 SQVTM, CDR2 ANQGSEA. The length of the CDR3 is 16 residues. V was clipped by 1 base and J by 0 bases; unmatched bases: 9. The CDR3 sequence: CSVEGLGRGSSYEQYF. CDR3 coding DNA: TGCAGCGTTGAAGGGTTGGGGCGGGGGAGCTCCTACGAGCAGTACTTC.

This clonotype is labeled medium-sized (0.01 to 0.1%). This beta chain is a stray sequence in a library constructed for alpha chains; its clone size is not meaningful. The J gene is TRBJ2-7, the V gene TRBV6-2 or TRBV6-3; 7 bases align to TRBD1. This CDR3 comprises 12 residues. CDR1 MNHEY and CDR2 SVGEGT come from the germline V gene. V lost 8 bases, J lost 2 bases, and 3 bases stayed unmatched. CDR3 bases: TGTGCCAGCTTCACAGGGGCCTACGAGCAGTACTTC. Protein product: CASFTGAYEQYF.

This clonotype ranks as medium-sized. Since it is a stray read in a library aimed at alpha chains, this beta chain has a size that is not meaningful. The chain employs TRBV19 and TRBJ1-2, with TRBD1 matching 11 bases. Germline V CDR1 and CDR2: LNHDA, SQIVND (reference sequence). The CDR3 runs to 15 residues. V lost 3 bases and J lost 5; bases outside the gene matches: 5. CDR3 bases: TGTGCCAGTAGTATTATTGGGACAGGGGGTTATGGCTACACCTTC. Translated, it gives CASSIIGTGGYGYTF.

As regards this clonotype: Being off target in a library aimed at alpha chains, this beta chain has a size of little meaning. This chain links TRBV7-9 with TRBJ1-1; possible D gene TRBD1, 6 bases. Trimming took off 4 bases at V and 5 bases at J, with 17 bases between the two ends. Germline lookup yields CDR1 SEHNR and CDR2 FQNEAQ (reference sequence). The CDR3 loop spans 15 amino acids. CDR3 nucleotides: TGTGCCAGCAGCTCCCGAGGGGGGAGAGAAACTGAAGCTTTCTTT. This encodes CASSSRGGRETEAFF.

This clonotype was detected many times. This beta chain lies outside the target of a library built for alpha chains; its clone size means little. The chain is built from TRBV7-7 and TRBJ2-5; D tentatively fits TRBD1 or TRBD2 (5 bases each). This CDR3 contains 14 residues. The germline CDR1 and CDR2 sequences are SSHAT and FNYEAQ (reference sequence). V was shortened by 4 bases and J by 5 bases, with 14 bases between the two germline ends. The CDR3 nucleotides read TGTGCCAGCAGCTCCCCCCGGGACGGCGAGACCCAGTACTTC. This sequence encodes CASSSPRDGETQYF.

This clonotype was detected ten times or more. Since it is a stray read in a library aimed at alpha chains, this beta chain has a size that is not meaningful. The rearrangement joins TRBV29-1 to TRBJ2-2; 13 bases are a match to TRBD2. CDR1 is SQVTM and CDR2 is ANQGSEA in the germline V gene. The trim removed 8 bases at V and 0 bases at J, leaving 6 bases unmatched. The CDR3 contains 16 residues. The CDR3 sequence is CSPWTSGGPNTGELFF. CDR3 nucleotides: TGCAGCCCCTGGACTAGCGGGGGCCCGAACACCGGGGAGCTGTTTTTT.

There are many counts of this clonotype. This beta chain lies outside the target of a library built for alpha chains; its clone size means little. This sequence joins TRBV7-2 and TRBJ2-3, with 9 positions matching TRBD1. V lost 1 base and J lost 5; bases outside the gene matches: 7. CDR1 is SGHTA, CDR2 FQGNSA, per germline. The CDR3 consists of 16 residues. The CDR3 bases are TGTGCCAGCAGCTTAGGGGGACAGGGCAGGGGAGATACGCAGTATTTT. As protein: CASSLGGQGRGDTQYF.

Many counts were recorded for this clonotype. This beta chain is an off-target read within a library intended for alpha chains, so its frequency means little. The chain employs TRBV9 and TRBJ2-2; 7 nucleotides align to TRBD1. The CDR3 consists of 15 residues. Germline CDR1 SGDLS, CDR2 YYNGEE. V was pared by 0 bases and J by 4 bases, with 3 bases of the junction left unmatched. The DNA of the CDR3 is TGTGCCAGCAGCGTAGAAACAGGGGCCACCGGGGAGCTGTTTTTT. It encodes CASSVETGATGELFF.

This clonotype has at least ten counts. A library prepared for alpha chains yielded this beta chain as an off-target read; its size is of little meaning. This chain uses TRBV20-1 with TRBJ2-1; the match to TRBD2 covers 13 bases. After removal of 3 bases from V and 5 bases from J, the junction contained 4 bases not matched to a gene. The CDR3 contains 15 residues. From germline, CDR1 is DFQATT and CDR2 SNEGSKA (reference sequence). The CDR3 reads CSASSLAGGNNEQFF. The CDR3 DNA reads TGCAGTGCTAGTTCACTAGCGGGGGGGAACAATGAGCAGTTCTTC.

In its sample, this clonotype ranks as medium-sized. Little can be read into the size of this beta chain, an off-target read in a library designed for alpha chains. The chain employs TRBV29-1 and TRBJ2-3; tentative D call: TRBD1 (5 bases). The CDR3 length is 10 residues. Germline CDR1 reads SQVTM; CDR2 reads ANQGSEA. CDR3: CRAGTDTQYF. CDR3 in DNA: TGCAGAGCAGGGACAGATACGCAGTATTTT.

This clonotype showed up many times. This beta chain is a stray sequence in a library constructed for alpha chains; its clone size is not meaningful. This sequence joins TRBV4-2 and TRBJ2-3; TRBD2 matches 16 bases. The CDR3 runs 16 residues. Germline CDR1 reads LGHNA; CDR2 reads YNFKEQ. J gave up 4 bases and V 4 bases, and 2 bases lay outside the gene matches. The CDR3 here is CASSPGLAGGPDTQYF. DNA of the CDR3: TGTGCCAGCAGCCCGGGACTAGCGGGGGGGCCAGATACGCAGTATTTT.

The table lists this clonotype with many counts. Being off target in a library aimed at alpha chains, this beta chain has a size of little meaning. CDR3 nucleotides: TGCGCCAGCAGCTCCCGGACAGGGGCCCCCTACGAGCAGTACTTC. Residues: CASSSRTGAPYEQYF. The rearrangement joins TRBV5-1 to TRBJ2-7, with 9 bases that match TRBD1. J lost 2 bases, V lost 3 bases, and 6 bases had no gene match. The CDR3 covers 15 residues. CDR1 and CDR2 from the germline V gene are SGHRS and YFSETQ.

There are many counts of this clonotype. Within a library made for alpha chains, this beta chain is off target, and its count is uninformative. The V gene is TRBV19, the J gene TRBJ2-7; 7 bases map to TRBD2. Germline-derived CDR1 and CDR2 are LNHDA and SQIVND (reference sequence). The CDR3 sequence is 14 residues long. The J segment lost 5 bases and the V segment lost 5 bases, leaving 9 bases of the junction unmatched. The CDR3 loop reads CASSRTRGTDEQYF. DNA for the CDR3: TGTGCCAGTAGTCGGACGCGGGGGACGGACGAGCAGTACTTC.

This clonotype was observed a handful of times. Found in a library prepared for alpha chains, this beta chain is an off-target read, and its abundance has little meaning. The chain is built from TRBV12-3 or TRBV12-4 and TRBJ1-1; 7 bases are a match to TRBD1. The V gene end was trimmed by 6 bases and the J gene end by 4 bases; junction bases not matched to a gene: 5. The CDR3 is 13 amino acids. The CDR3 DNA reads as TGTGCCAGCAGACAGGGGATGGGCACTGAAGCTTTCTTT. It yields the protein CASRQGMGTEAFF.

This clonotype was detected many times. This beta chain is off target for a library built for alpha chains, so its abundance means little. The J gene is TRBJ1-2, the V gene TRBV6-1; D ambiguous. Between the trimmed V and J ends, which lost 6 bases and 7 bases, there was a span of 12 bases. The CDR3 sequence is 12 residues long. Per the germline V gene, CDR1 is MNHNS and CDR2 is SASEGT. Here the CDR3 DNA reads TGTGCCAGCAGGGGAGGCGATGGTGGCTACACCTTC. Encoded protein: CASRGGDGGYTF.

In its sample, this clonotype was seen many times. The library was designed around alpha chains, so this beta chain is a stray read whose abundance carries little weight. The V call is TRBV19, the J call TRBJ2-1; the match to TRBD1 covers 9 bases. The CDR3 totals 16 residues. Germline trimming cut 8 bases from V and 7 bases from J; bases unmatched to any gene: 15. Germline V CDR1 and CDR2: LNHDA, SQIVND (reference sequence). The chain's CDR3 is CASSPTGTGSRNEQFF. The CDR3 DNA follows: TGTGCCAGTTCCCCGACCGGGACAGGGAGTCGAAATGAGCAGTTCTTC.

Judged by abundance, this clonotype is medium-sized. Because the library targeted alpha chains, this beta chain is an off-target read whose size means little. V and J are TRBV9 and TRBJ2-1; 9 bases are shared with TRBD1. CDR1 is SGDLS, CDR2 YYNGEE, per germline. CDR3 length equals 13 residues. The junction had 2 bases not matched to a gene; V was cut back by 3 bases and J by 7 bases. The CDR3 region has the DNA TGTGCCAGCAGCGCGACAGGGGGGAATGAGCAGTTCTTC. Translation: CASSATGGNEQFF.

The table lists this clonotype with many counts. This beta chain is off target for a library built for alpha chains, so its abundance means little. The gene calls are TRBV7-9 and TRBJ1-1, with unresolved D. V was clipped by 0 bases and J by 9 bases, with 14 bases between them. The CDR3 extends over 14 amino acids. Germline V gene sequence: CDR1 SEHNR, CDR2 FQNEAQ (reference sequence). The CDR3 region is CASSLAEGMGQAFF. The DNA for the CDR3 is TGTGCCAGCAGCTTAGCGGAAGGGATGGGCCAAGCTTTCTTT.

This clonotype was seen at least ten times. Within a library made for alpha chains, this beta chain is off target, and its count is uninformative. V usage is TRBV30 and J usage is TRBJ2-1; 8 bases agree with TRBD2. The CDR3 loop spans 13 amino acids. The trim removed 4 bases at V and 7 bases at J, leaving 6 bases unmatched. Germline V CDR1 and CDR2: GTSNPN, SVGIG (reference sequence). The CDR3 DNA sequence: TGTGCCTGGACCCCGGGGGGGCTAAATGAGCAGTTCTTC. Its translation: CAWTPGGLNEQFF.

Comments on this clonotype: Since the library was made to target alpha chains, this beta chain is a stray read and its abundance is not meaningful. The gene calls are TRBV19 and TRBJ2-7; D remains ambiguous. Trimming cost V 3 bases and J 2 bases, with 8 bases left between them. Germline V lookup: CDR1 LNHDA, CDR2 SQIVND (reference sequence). The CDR3 has 13 residues. This CDR3 reads CASSIRPAYEQYF. The CDR3 DNA sequence: TGTGCCAGTAGTATCCGGCCCGCCTACGAGCAGTACTTC.

Within the sample, this clonotype is large. This beta chain is off target for a library built for alpha chains, so its abundance means little. V is TRBV15 and J is TRBJ2-3; D not certain. This CDR3 spans 15 amino acids. V was clipped by 6 bases and J by 2 bases, with 15 bases between them. CDR1 and CDR2 (germline): LNHNV, YYDKDF (reference sequence). The CDR3: CATSYSAALTDTQYF. CDR3 in DNA: TGTGCCACCAGTTATTCTGCGGCCCTCACAGATACGCAGTATTTT.

This clonotype was seen more than once but under ten times. Found in a library prepared for alpha chains, this beta chain is an off-target read, and its abundance has little meaning. This rearrangement joins TRBV6-1 to TRBJ1-2; 7 bases map to TRBD1. The junction had 9 bases not matched to a gene; V was cut back by 4 bases and J by 1 base. The CDR3 is made up of 16 amino acids. Germline V CDR1 and CDR2: MNHNS, SASEGT. In DNA, the CDR3 is TGTGCCAGCAGTGCCCAAACGGGACAGCTTAACTATGGCTACACCTTC. It codes for CASSAQTGQLNYGYTF.

In its sample, this clonotype was seen many times. Since it is a stray read in a library aimed at alpha chains, this beta chain has a size that is not meaningful. The V gene is TRBV6-1, the J gene TRBJ1-1; possible D gene TRBD1, 5 bases. V lost 6 bases and J lost 6, with 17 bases in between. Looked up from germline, CDR1 is MNHNS and CDR2 is SASEGT. This CDR3 is built from 14 residues. For the CDR3, the DNA is TGTGCCAGCAGCCAGCGGGGGTTGAAGGCTGAAGCTTTCTTT. Its translation is CASSQRGLKAEAFF.

This clonotype has at least ten counts. Because this beta chain is a stray read in a library intended to capture alpha chains, its abundance should not be given much weight. This chain links TRBV18 with TRBJ2-2, with D possibly being TRBD1 (6 bases). The CDR3 spans 15 residues. Germline values: CDR1 KGHSH, CDR2 LQKENI. V gave up 5 bases and J gave up 0 bases, with 10 bases separating them. CDR3 residues: CASSSRTANTGELFF. CDR3 nucleotides: TGTGCCAGCTCATCTCGGACAGCGAACACCGGGGAGCTGTTTTTT.

This clonotype came up many times. The library was designed around alpha chains, so this beta chain is a stray read whose abundance carries little weight. This sequence joins TRBV6-5 and TRBJ1-1; possible D gene TRBD1, 6 bases. Trimming removed 9 bases from V and 1 base from J, with 9 bases in between. This CDR3 is built from 12 residues. The germline V gene has CDR1 MNHEY and CDR2 SVGAGI. This CDR3 reads CASTGPNTEAFF. Here the CDR3 DNA reads TGTGCCAGTACAGGGCCGAACACTGAAGCTTTCTTT.

This clonotype was seen at least ten times. With the library built for alpha chains, this beta chain is off target and its frequency is not meaningful. The rearrangement uses TRBV5-6 and TRBJ2-5, with 7 bases lining up with TRBD2. Germline CDR1 is SGHDT and CDR2 is YYEEEE. After removal of 4 bases from V and 4 bases from J, the junction contained 4 bases not matched to a gene. CDR3 length equals 13 residues. This CDR3 reads CASSRDYGETQYF. The CDR3, as DNA: TGTGCCAGCAGCAGGGACTACGGAGAGACCCAGTACTTC.

This clonotype was detected only a few times. With the library built for alpha chains, this beta chain is off target and its frequency is not meaningful. The genes are TRBV29-1 and TRBJ1-1, with a tentative D call TRBD1 (5 bases). Trimming stripped 7 bases from V and 3 bases from J, with 12 bases between. This CDR3 has 12 amino acids. CDR1 and CDR2 (germline): SQVTM, ANQGSEA. CDR3 bases: TGCAGCGCCGGGGGGTTCGACACTGAAGCTTTCTTT. Protein: CSAGGFDTEAFF. Filled out from reference TRBV29-1 and TRBJ1-1, the complete variable domain reads SAVISQKPSRDICQRGTSLTIQCQVDSQVTMMFWYRQQPGQSLTLIATANQGSEATYESGFVIDKFPISRPNLTFSTLTVSNMSPEDSSIYLCSAGGFDTEAFFGQGTRLTVV.